The T cell receptor beta chain under discussion was sequenced for a study of blood T cell repertoires in COVID-19. Using immunoSEQ multiplex PCR, the repertoire was profiled, and TCRdb retains in-frame clones only, with some absent. The table lists 160,000 or so clones, more than 65% of them singletons. The length of the CDR3 is 13 residues. Per the germline V gene, CDR1 is MDHEN and CDR2 is SYDVKM. V lost 7 bases to trimming and J lost 4 bases; unmatched junction nucleotides: 4. This clone has only one observation. The rearrangement uses TRBV28 and TRBJ2-7, with 10 positions matching TRBD1. The origin of this receptor is a woman between 45 and 65 years old with acute or convalescent COVID-19. Sequences were obtained from peripheral blood. The CDR3 here is CASTRTGGYEQYF. As DNA, the CDR3 is TGTGCCAGCACTCGGACAGGGGGGTACGAGCAGTACTTC.